This TCR beta chain was recovered during a study of Graves' ophthalmopathy and Graves' hyperthyroidism. Broader study findings: Blood was where most expanded thyroid clonotypes above 0.001 frequency also turned up.

Using RNA transcripts, the TCR beta CDR3 regions were amplified. After a first-round RT-PCR with HTBI primers, a second-round multiplex PCR was run. In TCRdb, the multiplex PCR reads were re-called with MiXCR into one record per CDR3 protein. The sample gives around 600,000 distinct CDR3 sequences, about two fifths of which show up once; around 3% is in the top ten. This CDR3 has 12 amino acids. Per the germline V gene, CDR1 is ENHRY and CDR2 is SYGVKD. Ten or more counts support this clonotype. Its target is unknown. The junction and the germline gene differ at one end; a read error may be behind it. Input material: peripheral blood. This TCR derives from an adult man with Graves' ophthalmopathy. The chain couples TRBV10-3 to TRBJ2-5, with D tentatively TRBD2 (5 bases). CDR3 nucleotide sequence: TGTGCCATCGGTGAAGGGAGTGAGACCCAGTACTTC. This encodes CAIGEGSETQYF.